The T cell receptor beta chain described here comes from a study of blood T cell repertoires in COVID-19. Across the study: Spain, Italy and the United States supplied samples that represented acute and convalescent COVID-19.

Some clones are missing from TCRdb's copy, which holds only in-frame ones; the method was immunoSEQ multiplex PCR. The table records about 400,000 clones, roughly 87% of them present only once. J gave up 0 bases and V 4 bases, and 2 bases lay outside the gene matches. The CDR3 runs to 14 residues. Germline values: CDR1 LGHNA, CDR2 YNFKEQ. This TCR was recovered from a woman in her late teens or twenties with acute COVID-19. Source material: PBMCs or T cells enriched from blood (not recorded which). V and J are TRBV4-2 and TRBJ2-7; 8 nucleotides agree with TRBD2. CDR3 DNA: TGTGCCAGCAGCCCGGGGGGGCCCTCCTACGAGCAGTACTTC. It specifies CASSPGGPSYEQYF.